These T cell receptor beta chains were read from a single sample in a study of T cell changes during pregnancy in multiple sclerosis. Libraries were prepared by immunoSEQ multiplex PCR; TCRdb keeps only in-frame clonotypes and omits some of them. The sample consists of 71,000 or so clones, approximately 92% of them appearing once. Sequencing used peripheral blood, obtained in the third trimester of pregnancy. Receptors originate from a female donor with multiple sclerosis, enrolled in a pregnancy study. Each CDR3 is given with its conserved first and last residue.

V	length	CDR3
TRBV30	13	CAWSGGFGETQYF
TRBV27	15	CASSGGQGYYNEQFF
TRBV28	12	CASLDTYYGYTF
TRBV30	15	CAWRRGGSGNQPQHF
TRBV28	12	CASSWGGRELFF
TRBV6-5	15	CASRSGQGRAGELFF
TRBV5-4	12	CASSFQGLGQYF
TRBV5-4	15	CASSQTSGSRETQYF
TRBV6-1	15	CASSNRDSWFYGYTF
TRBV28	13	CASSSTGSTEAFF
TRBV28	16	CASSSDRGQRRETQYF